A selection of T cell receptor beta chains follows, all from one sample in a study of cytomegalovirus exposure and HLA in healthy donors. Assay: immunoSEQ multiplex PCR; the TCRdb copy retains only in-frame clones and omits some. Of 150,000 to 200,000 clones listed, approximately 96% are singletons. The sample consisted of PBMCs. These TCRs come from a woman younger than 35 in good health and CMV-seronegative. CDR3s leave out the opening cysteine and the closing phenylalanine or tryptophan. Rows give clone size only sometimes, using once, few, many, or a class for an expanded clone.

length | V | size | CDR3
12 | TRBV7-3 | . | ASSATGSTGELF
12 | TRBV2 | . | ASSPGGRGYGYT
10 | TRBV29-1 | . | SVEDLSNEQF
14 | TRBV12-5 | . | ASGLVLGGGVEKLF
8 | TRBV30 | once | AWSVREQF
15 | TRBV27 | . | ASSLYGTGFSNQPQH
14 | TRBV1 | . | TSSPTQRGGYNEQF
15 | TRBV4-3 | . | ASSQDLGQASNQPQH
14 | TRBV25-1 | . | ASSEWSGGAQETQY
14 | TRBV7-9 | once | ASSLGGTGGGYEQY
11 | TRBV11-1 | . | ASSFYSGTEAF
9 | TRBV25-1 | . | ASSTKYEQY
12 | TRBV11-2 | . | ASSQGQLYNEQF